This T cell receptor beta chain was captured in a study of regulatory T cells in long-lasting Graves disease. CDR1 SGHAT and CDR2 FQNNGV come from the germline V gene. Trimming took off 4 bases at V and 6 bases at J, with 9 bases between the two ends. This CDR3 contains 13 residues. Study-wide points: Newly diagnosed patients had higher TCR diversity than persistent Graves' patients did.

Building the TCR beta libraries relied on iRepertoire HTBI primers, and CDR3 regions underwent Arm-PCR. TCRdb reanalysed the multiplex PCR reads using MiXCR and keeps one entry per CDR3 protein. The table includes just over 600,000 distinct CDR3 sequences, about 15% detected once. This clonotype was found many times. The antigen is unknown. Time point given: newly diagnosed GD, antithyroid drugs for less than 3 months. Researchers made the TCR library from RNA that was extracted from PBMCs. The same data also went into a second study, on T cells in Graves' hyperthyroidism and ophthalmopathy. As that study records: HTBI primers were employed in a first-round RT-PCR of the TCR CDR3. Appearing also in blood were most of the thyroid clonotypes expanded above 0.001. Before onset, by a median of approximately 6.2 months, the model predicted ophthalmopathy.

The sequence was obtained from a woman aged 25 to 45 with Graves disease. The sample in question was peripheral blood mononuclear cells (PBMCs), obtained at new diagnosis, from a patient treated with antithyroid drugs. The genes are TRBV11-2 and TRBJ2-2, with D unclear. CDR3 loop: CASSSGQAGELFF. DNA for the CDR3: TGTGCCAGCAGCTCAGGTCAGGCCGGGGAGCTGTTTTTT.